The following is a TCR beta chain sequence with its context. These data are taken from a study of technical replicates of blood from a few donors. The table came from immunoSEQ multiplex PCR; TCRdb's copy has only in-frame clones and leaves some out. The table lists about 100,000 clones, 90% to 96% of them singletons. This CDR3 contains 21 residues. The ends lost 0 bases at V and 0 bases at J; junction bases unmatched: 14. Germline lookup yields CDR1 SGDLS and CDR2 YYNGEE. Input material: T cells isolated from PBMCs. This chain links TRBV9 with TRBJ2-3; 12 positions agree with TRBD2. This TCR derives from a human donor in good health. For the CDR3, the DNA is TGTGCCAGCAGCGTAGGAGGCGGACCGGGACTAGCGGGTATTAGCACAGATACGCAGTATTTT. Protein sequence: CASSVGGGPGLAGISTDTQYF.